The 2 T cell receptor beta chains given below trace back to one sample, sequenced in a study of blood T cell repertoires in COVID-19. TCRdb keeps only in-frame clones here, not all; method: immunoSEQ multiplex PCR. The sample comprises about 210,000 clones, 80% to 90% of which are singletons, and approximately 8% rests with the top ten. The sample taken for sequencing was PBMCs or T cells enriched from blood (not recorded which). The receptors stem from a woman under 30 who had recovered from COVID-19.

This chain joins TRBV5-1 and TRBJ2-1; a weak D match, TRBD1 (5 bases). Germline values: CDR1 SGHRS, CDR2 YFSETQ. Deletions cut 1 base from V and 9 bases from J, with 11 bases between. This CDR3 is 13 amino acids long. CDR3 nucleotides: TGCGCCAGCAGCTTGTCAGGGATGGGTGAGCAGTTCTTC. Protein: CASSLSGMGEQFF.

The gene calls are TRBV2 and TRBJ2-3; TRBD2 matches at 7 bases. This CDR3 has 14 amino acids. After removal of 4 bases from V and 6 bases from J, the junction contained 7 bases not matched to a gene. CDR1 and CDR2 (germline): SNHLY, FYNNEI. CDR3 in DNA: TGTGCCAGCAGTGGGTTGGGGAGGGCGGATACGCAGTATTTT. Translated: CASSGLGRADTQYF.